This T cell receptor (beta chain) was sequenced during a study of control samples from healthy donors and cancer patients (dated by TCRdb to 2018 to 2020). The library was made by the immunoSEQ multiplex PCR assay. Sourced from immuneACCESS, this table was stored by TCRdb with only in-frame sequences that have V and J called. A share of the clones is absent; for the studies checked, an unresolved V gene accounts for under half, and the remainder has no known explanation. For this sample there are 120,000 to 150,000 clones; roughly 94% appear just once. The ten largest clones represent under 15% of the sample. Comment on this clone: Its antigen is unknown. No quality values exist for individual bases; no much larger clone is one base distant.

Reading from cysteine to phenylalanine, the CDR3 counts 16 amino acids. Only CDR3 DNA remains: 48 bases, in frame from the first base. Based on the germline V gene, the CDR1 and CDR2 sequences are SGHRS and YFSETQ. V lost 0 bases and J lost 7 bases; the stretch between them is 19 bases long. This TCR derives from a man aged 35 to 55 in good health. Here the chain combines TRBV5-1 and TRBJ1-1; the D gene is perhaps TRBD1, from 6 matching bases. Input material: blood. The sequence in DNA is TGCGCCAGCAGCTTGGCTGATTGGGGGCGCGGGGGTGAAGCTTTCTTT. The encoded protein is CASSLADWGRGGEAFF.